The 27 T cell receptor beta chains given below trace back to one sample, sequenced in a study of shared clonotypes between healthy human individuals. The assay was immunoSEQ multiplex PCR, and TCRdb's table has in-frame clones only and misses some. The table records about 1.4 million clones, about 96% of them present only once. What was sequenced was naive CD4+ T cells sorted from blood. Indicated subset: CD45RA+ positively selected. Receptor source: a man between 25 and 39 years old in good health.

This rearrangement joins TRBV7-9 to TRBJ2-7; 8 nucleotides align to TRBD2. Germline CDR1 reads SEHNR; CDR2 reads FQNEAQ (reference sequence). This CDR3 contains 15 residues. V shed 2 bases and J 7 bases; nucleotides not matched to a gene: 10. CDR3 amino acids: CASSLMAGGHLEQYF. Here the CDR3 DNA reads TGTGCCAGCAGCTTAATGGCGGGAGGCCACCTGGAGCAGTACTTC.

This chain connects TRBV10-3 to TRBJ2-6; a possible D gene is TRBD2 (5 bases). The germline V and J ends were trimmed by 10 bases and 0 bases, with 10 bases remaining between them. The V gene's germline CDR1 is ENHRY and CDR2 SYGVKD. This CDR3 spans 14 amino acids. Written as DNA, the CDR3 is TGTGCCACCGGGGATCTCTCTGGGGCCAACGTCCTGACTTTC. Translating it yields CATGDLSGANVLTF.

The V gene is TRBV5-1, the J gene TRBJ2-7, with 8 bases that match TRBD2. Trimming at V came to 6 bases and at J to 6 bases, leaving 14 bases not matched to a gene. CDR3 length: 15 residues. Per the germline V gene, CDR1 is SGHRS and CDR2 is YFSETQ. DNA of the CDR3: TGCGCCAGCAACAACCCGGGACTAGAGGCGTTCGAGCAGTACTTC. This translates into CASNNPGLEAFEQYF.

The rearrangement uses TRBV15 and TRBJ1-1; unclear D gene. Trimming removed 6 bases from V and 1 base from J, with 21 bases in between. Germline CDR1 reads LNHNV; CDR2 reads YYDKDF (reference sequence). The CDR3 loop spans 17 amino acids. CDR3 sequence (DNA): TGTGCCACCAGGGAGACGACGGGAAAACGGTGGAACACTGAAGCTTTCTTT. Translated: CATRETTGKRWNTEAFF.

J is TRBJ2-2 and V is TRBV9, with 8 bases matching TRBD2. CDR3 size: 16 residues. CDR1 is SGDLS and CDR2 is YYNGEE in the germline V gene. J gave up 0 bases and V 2 bases, and 3 bases lay outside the gene matches. The CDR3 nucleotides are TGTGCCAGCAGCGTTAATAGCGGGACGAACACCGGGGAGCTGTTTTTT. Encoded protein: CASSVNSGTNTGELFF.

This chain links TRBV28 with TRBJ2-5; 8 bases are shared with TRBD2. After removal of 4 bases from V and 4 bases from J, the junction contained 23 bases not matched to a gene. The length of the CDR3 is 20 residues. Germline V gives CDR1 MDHEN, CDR2 SYDVKM. The CDR3: CASSSIIQRELEVGLETQYF. CDR3 nucleotides: TGTGCCAGCAGTTCGATCATCCAGCGGGAGCTAGAGGTGGGATTAGAGACCCAGTACTTC.

The chain couples TRBV15 to TRBJ2-3; 7 bases map to TRBD2. The germline V gene encodes CDR1 LNHNV and CDR2 YYDKDF (reference sequence). This CDR3 has 17 amino acids. V trimming: 6 bases; J trimming: 3 bases; junction bases outside the gene matches: 15. CDR3 sequence (DNA): TGTGCCACCAGGGGAATCCGGGAGGTTGGGTTGACAGATACGCAGTATTTT. This encodes CATRGIREVGLTDTQYF.

This sequence joins TRBV28 and TRBJ1-1, with a tentative D call TRBD1 (5 bases). The V end was cut by 2 bases, the J end by 8 bases, with 15 bases between. CDR1 is MDHEN, CDR2 SYDVKM, per germline. The CDR3 sequence is 14 residues long. The CDR3 protein is CASSLGDRVAEAFF. CDR3 in DNA: TGTGCCAGCAGTTTAGGGGACCGAGTCGCCGAAGCTTTCTTT.

In this sample, this clone turned up once. This chain connects TRBV9 to TRBJ2-5; tentatively, D is TRBD1 (5 bases). Trimming pared 4 bases from V and 5 bases from J, leaving 18 bases between. The germline V gene encodes CDR1 SGDLS and CDR2 YYNGEE. The CDR3 is made up of 15 amino acids. As DNA, the CDR3 is TGTGCCAGCAGCCCTAGTCTGGGTGGGGCGGAGACCCAGTACTTC. This gives the protein CASSPSLGGAETQYF.

The rearrangement links TRBV18 to TRBJ2-7; TRBD1 matches 8 bases. V dropped 7 bases and J dropped 7; count of bases not matched to a gene: 30. This CDR3 is built from 20 residues. CDR1 and CDR2 from the germline V gene are KGHSH and LQKENI. DNA of the CDR3: TGTGCCAGCTTTGGAGCCCACGCGGGGCCGTTGAGGCAGGGGGCGAGTGAGCAGTACTTC. Translating gives CASFGAHAGPLRQGASEQYF.

J is TRBJ1-3 and V is TRBV28; the D gene is possibly TRBD1 (5 bases). Germline V CDR1 and CDR2: MDHEN, SYDVKM. The CDR3 is 16 amino acids. Trimming took 6 bases from V and 4 from J, leaving 19 bases between them. The CDR3 DNA is TGTGCCAGCAGCCTGAAGGGGCAGTTATCAGGAAACACCATATATTTT. This codes for CASSLKGQLSGNTIYF.

This rearrangement joins TRBV5-5 to TRBJ2-2, with 11 nucleotides matching TRBD2. After removal of 4 bases from V and 5 bases from J, the junction contained 13 bases not matched to a gene. The length of the CDR3 is 18 residues. CDR1 is SGHKS and CDR2 is YYEKEE in the germline V gene (reference sequence). The chain's CDR3 is CASSKEISGRALTGELFF. In DNA, the CDR3 is TGTGCCAGCAGCAAAGAGATTAGCGGGAGGGCCTTGACCGGGGAGCTGTTTTTT.

This clone was found once. V gene TRBV28 combines with J gene TRBJ2-5, with D perhaps matching TRBD2 (5 bases). This CDR3 contains 17 residues. Per the germline V gene, CDR1 is MDHEN and CDR2 is SYDVKM. Trimming left V 6 bases short and J 1 base short, with 21 bases between. The CDR3 loop is CASRKLNTKRIQETQYF. The CDR3 nucleotides read TGTGCCAGCAGGAAACTTAACACAAAGCGGATCCAAGAGACCCAGTACTTC.

The chain couples TRBV10-3 to TRBJ1-5; the D gene is possibly TRBD1 (6 bases). Germline CDR1 ENHRY, CDR2 SYGVKD. Trimming took off 6 bases at V and 3 bases at J, with 12 bases between the two ends. The CDR3 is 14 amino acids. The CDR3 loop is CAISPGQFNQPQHF. Written as DNA, the CDR3 is TGTGCCATCAGCCCGGGACAATTCAATCAGCCCCAGCATTTT.

This clone was found a few times. The chain uses TRBV7-3 and TRBJ2-2, with 8 positions matching TRBD2. V gave up 5 bases and J gave up 3 bases; unmatched junction bases: 8. This CDR3 is 16 amino acids long. Germline V lookup: CDR1 SGHTA, CDR2 FQGTGA. CDR3 in amino acids: CASSPKSGGYTGELFF. CDR3 nucleotides: TGTGCCAGCAGCCCCAAGTCGGGAGGGTACACCGGGGAGCTGTTTTTT. Combining the CDR3 with reference TRBV7-3 and TRBJ2-2 gives the whole variable domain GAGVSQTPSNKVTEKGKYVELRCDPISGHTALYWYRQSLGQGPEFLIYFQGTGAADDSGLPNDRFFAVRPEGSVSTLKIQRTERGDSAVYLCASSPKSGGYTGELFFGEGSRLTVL.

CDR3 in DNA: TGTGCCAGCAGCTTGGGGTTATTAGGGCCGGGGAGGAACATTCAGTACTTC. It yields the protein CASSLGLLGPGRNIQYF. The chain recombines TRBV5-6 with TRBJ2-4; weak D call: TRBD2 (6 bases). In germline, CDR1 is SGHDT, CDR2 YYEEEE. The CDR3 length is 17 residues. Trimming shortened V by 0 bases and J by 7 bases, and 20 bases separated the two germline ends.

The rearrangement uses TRBV29-1 and TRBJ2-7; 11 bases map to TRBD2. Germline V gene sequence: CDR1 SQVTM, CDR2 ANQGSEA. The CDR3 covers 13 residues. J gave up 9 bases and V 7 bases, and 11 bases lay outside the gene matches. The CDR3 loop is CSALAGGGLGQYF. For the CDR3, the DNA is TGCAGCGCCTTAGCGGGAGGGGGGTTAGGGCAGTACTTC.

The J gene is TRBJ2-7, the V gene TRBV28; tentative D call: TRBD2 (6 bases). Trimming shortened V by 5 bases and J by 6 bases, and 17 bases separated the two germline ends. This CDR3 is 14 amino acids long. Germline V lookup: CDR1 MDHEN, CDR2 SYDVKM. CDR3 sequence: CASSPLGGSAEQYF. Written as DNA, the CDR3 is TGTGCCAGCAGTCCCCTGGGGGGTTCGGCCGAGCAGTACTTC.

This clone was found once. The J gene is TRBJ2-1, the V gene TRBV5-1; D gene unclear. The V gene's germline CDR1 is SGHRS and CDR2 YFSETQ. Trimming removed 0 bases at V and 8 bases at J, with 9 bases between. The CDR3 has 13 residues. CDR3 nucleotide sequence: TGCGCCAGCAGCTTGGTAGGAAACGATGAGCAGTTCTTC. It yields the protein CASSLVGNDEQFF.

The genes are TRBV5-1 and TRBJ1-1; D remains ambiguous. Trimming took off 2 bases at V and 4 bases at J, with 12 bases between the two ends. CDR1 and CDR2 from the germline V gene are SGHRS and YFSETQ. The CDR3 has 14 residues. DNA for the CDR3: TGCGCCAGCAGCTTCGTCGGGAGTGGCACTGAAGCTTTCTTT. Translated: CASSFVGSGTEAFF. Full variable domain (rest looked up from reference TRBV5-1 and TRBJ1-1): KAGVTQTPRYLIKTRGQQVTLSCSPISGHRSVSWYQQTPGQGLQFLFEYFSETQRNKGNFPGRFSGRQFSNSRSEMNVSTLELGDSALYLCASSFVGSGTEAFFGQGTRLTVV.

The chain is built from TRBV10-3 and TRBJ1-1; 8 positions agree with TRBD1. J lost 7 bases, V lost 5 bases, and 3 bases had no gene match. The V gene's germline CDR1 is ENHRY and CDR2 SYGVKD. The CDR3 contains 12 residues. The CDR3 region has the DNA TGTGCCATCAGTCGGGACAGGTTTGAAGCTTTCTTT. The encoded protein is CAISRDRFEAFF.

V is TRBV7-6 and J is TRBJ2-1, with TRBD1 matching over 7 bases. Germline V lookup: CDR1 SGHVS, CDR2 FNYEAQ. This CDR3 region has 13 residues. The trim removed 3 bases at V and 8 bases at J, leaving 4 bases unmatched. CDR3 in amino acids: CASSFDRAHEQFF. As DNA, the CDR3 is TGTGCCAGCAGCTTTGACAGGGCCCATGAGCAGTTCTTC. Full variable domain (remainder filled in from reference TRBV7-6 and TRBJ2-1): GAGVSQSPRYKVTKRGQDVALRCDPISGHVSLYWYRQALGQGPEFLTYFNYEAQQDKSGLPNDRFSAERPEGSISTLTIQRTEQRDSAMYRCASSFDRAHEQFFGPGTRLTVL.

CDR3 region: CASSPSANTGELFF. The CDR3 DNA follows: TGTGCCAGCAGCCCCTCAGCGAACACCGGGGAGCTGTTTTTT. The gene calls are TRBV9 and TRBJ2-2, with D unclear. Germline V gene sequence: CDR1 SGDLS, CDR2 YYNGEE. The V and J ends lost 4 bases and 0 bases respectively, with 7 bases between them. This CDR3 region has 14 residues.

This chain links TRBV27 with TRBJ2-5; a weak D match, TRBD2 (5 bases). CDR3 length equals 14 residues. Per germline, CDR1 MNHEY and CDR2 SMNVEV (reference sequence). V was cut by 10 bases and J by 9 bases, with 24 bases left in between. CDR3 sequence: CATSRGGAPMSQYF. CDR3 in DNA: TGTGCCACCTCCCGTGGAGGCGCCCCCATGTCCCAGTACTTC.

Turning to this clone: Other DNA sequences in this sample translate to the same CDR3. The chain links TRBV18 to TRBJ2-7; D might be TRBD1 or TRBD2, each matching 5 bases. Germline loops: CDR1 KGHSH, CDR2 LQKENI. The ends were cut back, 0 bases at V and 0 bases at J, with 9 bases in the middle. The CDR3 has 15 amino acids. CDR3 nucleotide sequence: TGTGCCAGCTCACCACCGAGTGGGACCTCCTACGAGCAGTACTTC. This codes for CASSPPSGTSYEQYF. Combining the CDR3 with reference TRBV18 and TRBJ2-7 gives the whole variable domain NAGVMQNPRHLVRRRGQEARLRCSPMKGHSHVYWYRQLPEEGLKFMVYLQKENIIDESGMPKERFSAEFPKEGPSILRIQQVVRGDSAAYFCASSPPSGTSYEQYFGPGTRLTVT.

The chain combines TRBV2 with TRBJ1-2; D not certain. This CDR3 has 11 amino acids. Germline V gene sequence: CDR1 SNHLY, CDR2 FYNNEI. V was trimmed by 8 bases and J by 9 bases, leaving 13 bases between them. The CDR3 region is CASSWAGSYTF. The CDR3 nucleotides are TGTGCCAGCTCGTGGGCTGGGAGCTACACCTTC.

The chain uses TRBV7-9 and TRBJ2-2; 7 bases agree with TRBD1. CDR3 length equals 14 residues. J gave up 4 bases and V 5 bases, and 4 bases lay outside the gene matches. CDR1 is SEHNR and CDR2 is FQNEAQ in the germline V gene (reference sequence). CDR3 region: CASSPGQATGELFF. In DNA, the CDR3 is TGTGCCAGCAGCCCCGGACAGGCCACCGGGGAGCTGTTTTTT.